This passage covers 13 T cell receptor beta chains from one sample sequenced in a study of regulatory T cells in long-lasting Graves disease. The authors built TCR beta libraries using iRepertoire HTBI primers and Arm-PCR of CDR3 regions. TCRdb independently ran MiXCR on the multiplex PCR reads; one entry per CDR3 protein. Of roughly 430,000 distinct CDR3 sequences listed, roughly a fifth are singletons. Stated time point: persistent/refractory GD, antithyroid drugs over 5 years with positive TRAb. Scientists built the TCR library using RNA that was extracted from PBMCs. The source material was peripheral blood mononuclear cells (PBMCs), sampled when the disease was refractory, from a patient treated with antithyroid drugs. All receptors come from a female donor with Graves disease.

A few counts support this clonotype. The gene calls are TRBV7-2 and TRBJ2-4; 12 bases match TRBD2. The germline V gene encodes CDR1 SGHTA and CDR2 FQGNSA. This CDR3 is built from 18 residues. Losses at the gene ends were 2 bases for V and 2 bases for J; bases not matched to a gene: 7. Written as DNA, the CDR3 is TGTGCCAGCAGCTTAATTAGGACTAGCGGGGCCACCAAAAACATTCAGTACTTC. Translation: CASSLIRTSGATKNIQYF.

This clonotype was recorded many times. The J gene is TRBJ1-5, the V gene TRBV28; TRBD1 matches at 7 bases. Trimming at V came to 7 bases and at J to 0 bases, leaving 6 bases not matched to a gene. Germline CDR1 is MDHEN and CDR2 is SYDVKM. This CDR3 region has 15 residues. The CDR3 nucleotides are TGTGCCAGCACAGGGGGGGGGAATAGCAATCAGCCCCAGCATTTT. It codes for CASTGGGNSNQPQHF.

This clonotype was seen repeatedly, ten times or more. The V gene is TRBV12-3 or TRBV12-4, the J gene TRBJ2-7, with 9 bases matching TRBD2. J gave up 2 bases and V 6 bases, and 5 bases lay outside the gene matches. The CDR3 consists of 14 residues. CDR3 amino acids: CASRVTSGTYEQYF. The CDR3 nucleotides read TGTGCCAGCAGGGTGACTAGCGGAACCTACGAGCAGTACTTC.

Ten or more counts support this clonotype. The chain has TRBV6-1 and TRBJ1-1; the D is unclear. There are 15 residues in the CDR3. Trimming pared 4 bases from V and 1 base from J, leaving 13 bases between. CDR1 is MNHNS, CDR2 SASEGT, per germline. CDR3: CASSGFLERNTEAFF. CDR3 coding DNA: TGTGCCAGCAGTGGATTTTTGGAAAGGAACACTGAAGCTTTCTTT.

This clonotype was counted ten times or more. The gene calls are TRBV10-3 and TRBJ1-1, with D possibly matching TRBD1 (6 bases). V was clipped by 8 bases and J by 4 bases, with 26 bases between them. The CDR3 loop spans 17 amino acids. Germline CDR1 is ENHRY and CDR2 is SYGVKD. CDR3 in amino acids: CAISRAPGQLAGTEAFF. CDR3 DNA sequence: TGTGCCATCTCTCGGGCTCCGGGACAACTGGCGGGCACTGAAGCTTTCTTT.

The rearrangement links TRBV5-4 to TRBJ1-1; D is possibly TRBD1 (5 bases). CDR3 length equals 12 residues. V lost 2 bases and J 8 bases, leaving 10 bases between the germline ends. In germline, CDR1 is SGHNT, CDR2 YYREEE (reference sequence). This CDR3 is CASSLSGHEAFF. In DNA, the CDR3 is TGTGCCAGCAGCTTATCAGGGCACGAAGCTTTCTTT.

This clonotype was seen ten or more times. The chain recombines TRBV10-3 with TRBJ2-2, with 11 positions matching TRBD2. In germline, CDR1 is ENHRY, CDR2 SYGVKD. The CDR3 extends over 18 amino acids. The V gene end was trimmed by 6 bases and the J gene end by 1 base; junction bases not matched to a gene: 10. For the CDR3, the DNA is TGTGCCATCAGGACTAGCGGGAATAGCGTATTGAACACCGGGGAGCTGTTTTTT. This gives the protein CAIRTSGNSVLNTGELFF.

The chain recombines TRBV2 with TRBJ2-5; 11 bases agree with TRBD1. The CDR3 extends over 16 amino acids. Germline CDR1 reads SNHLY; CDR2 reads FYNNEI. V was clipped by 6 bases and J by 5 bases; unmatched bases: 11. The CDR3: CASRGFWTGGGETQYF. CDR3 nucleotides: TGTGCCAGCAGGGGGTTTTGGACAGGGGGCGGGGAGACCCAGTACTTC.

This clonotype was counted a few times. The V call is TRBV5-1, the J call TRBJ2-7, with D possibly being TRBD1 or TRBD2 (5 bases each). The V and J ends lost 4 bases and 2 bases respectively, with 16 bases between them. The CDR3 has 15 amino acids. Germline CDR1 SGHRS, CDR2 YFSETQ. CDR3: CASSRDAALPYEQYF. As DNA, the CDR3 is TGCGCCAGCAGCCGGGACGCAGCTTTACCCTACGAGCAGTACTTC.

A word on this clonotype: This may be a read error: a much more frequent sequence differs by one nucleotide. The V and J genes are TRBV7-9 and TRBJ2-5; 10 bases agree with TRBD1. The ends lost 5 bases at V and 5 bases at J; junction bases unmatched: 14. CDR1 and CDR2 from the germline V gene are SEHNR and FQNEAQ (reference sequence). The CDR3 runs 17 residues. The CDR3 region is CASSRPRTGGRVETQYF. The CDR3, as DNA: TGTGCCAGCAGCCGCCCACGGACAGGGGGTAGGGTGGAGACCCAGTACTTC.

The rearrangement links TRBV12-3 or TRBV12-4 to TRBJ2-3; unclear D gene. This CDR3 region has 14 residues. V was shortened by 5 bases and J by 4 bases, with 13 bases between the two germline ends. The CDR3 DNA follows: TGTGCCAGCAGTCCGATCGACCGAGCAGATACGCAGTATTTT. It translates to CASSPIDRADTQYF.

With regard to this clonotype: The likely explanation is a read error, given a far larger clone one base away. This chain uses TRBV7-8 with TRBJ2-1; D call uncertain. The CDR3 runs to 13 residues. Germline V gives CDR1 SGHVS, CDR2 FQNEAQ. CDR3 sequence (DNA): TGTACCAGCAGCTTATCGACAAACAATGAGCAGTTCTTC. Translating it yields CTSSLSTNNEQFF. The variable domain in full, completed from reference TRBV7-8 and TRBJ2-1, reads GAGVSQSPRYKVAKRGQDVALRCDPISGHVSLFWYQQALGQGPEFLTYFQNEAQLDKSGLPSDRFFAERPEGSVSTLKIQRTQQEDSAVYLCTSSLSTNNEQFFGPGTRLTVL.

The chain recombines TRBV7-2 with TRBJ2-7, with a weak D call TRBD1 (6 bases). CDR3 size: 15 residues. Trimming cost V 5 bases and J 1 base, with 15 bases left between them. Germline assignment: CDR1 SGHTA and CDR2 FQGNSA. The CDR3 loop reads CASSVGGQGSYEQYF. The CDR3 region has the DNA TGTGCCAGCAGCGTAGGGGGACAAGGGTCCTACGAGCAGTACTTC.